Listed below are T cell receptor beta chains from one sample, sequenced in a study of T cell responses to AZD1222 COVID-19 vaccine. Method: immunoSEQ multiplex PCR; TCRdb's copy keeps in-frame clones and lacks some. The table has 65,000 to 85,000 clones, 90% seen once. Source: peripheral blood, taken on day 0 of AZD1222 vaccination. These receptors were obtained from an adult in good health. Each CDR3 is given with its conserved first and last residue.

v_gene: TRBV30
j_gene: TRBJ1-1
CDR3aa: CAWSTGTGVTAFF

v_gene: TRBV7-2
j_gene: TRBJ2-7
CDR3aa: CASSLEWEGSYEQYF

v_gene: TRBV4-3
j_gene: TRBJ2-2
CDR3aa: CASSQEWVRQGATGELFF

v_gene: TRBV5-6
j_gene: TRBJ1-2
CDR3aa: CASSRGIETYGYTF

v_gene: TRBV2
j_gene: TRBJ1-5
CDR3aa: CASRRGGNQPQHF

v_gene: TRBV6-5
j_gene: TRBJ2-2
CDR3aa: CASQNGGAPGELFF

v_gene: TRBV10-3
j_gene: TRBJ2-4
CDR3aa: CATGVGALNIQYF

v_gene: TRBV12-3/TRBV12-4
j_gene: TRBJ2-7
CDR3aa: CASSFEAERYF

v_gene: TRBV7-2
j_gene: TRBJ2-1
CDR3aa: CASSSLAGGNEQFF

v_gene: TRBV7-2
j_gene: TRBJ2-7
CDR3aa: CASSPQRGGGNYEQYF

v_gene: TRBV10-3
j_gene: TRBJ2-3
CDR3aa: CAIAGQLSTDTQYF

v_gene: TRBV5-4
j_gene: TRBJ1-6
CDR3aa: CASSLAGQGSGYNSPLHF

v_gene: TRBV6-5
j_gene: TRBJ1-3
CDR3aa: CASSYGQAGNTIYF

v_gene: TRBV5-1
j_gene: TRBJ1-1
CDR3aa: CASSLDFPVNTEAFF

v_gene: TRBV24-1
j_gene: TRBJ2-1
CDR3aa: CATSGAPDLYNEQFF

v_gene: TRBV4-2
j_gene: -
CDR3aa: CASSQGLAEAYEQYF

v_gene: TRBV7-3
j_gene: TRBJ1-2
CDR3aa: CASSLGTGGYYGYTF

v_gene: TRBV24-1
j_gene: TRBJ2-3
CDR3aa: CATSQGFSTDTQYF

v_gene: TRBV5-4
j_gene: TRBJ2-5
CDR3aa: CASTDRKKAQETQYF

v_gene: TRBV29-1
j_gene: TRBJ2-7
CDR3aa: CSVGWDGAYEQYF

v_gene: TRBV28
j_gene: TRBJ1-3
CDR3aa: CASSLPVSGNTIYF

v_gene: TRBV18
j_gene: TRBJ1-1
CDR3aa: CASSLGSGTANTEAFF

v_gene: TRBV7-3
j_gene: TRBJ2-5
CDR3aa: CASSLNSAGKETQYF

v_gene: TRBV12-3/TRBV12-4
j_gene: TRBJ1-2
CDR3aa: CASSPDSYGYTF

v_gene: TRBV5-4
j_gene: TRBJ1-4
CDR3aa: CASSQSGSGEKLFF

v_gene: TRBV9
j_gene: TRBJ1-4
CDR3aa: CASSVATGSANEKLFF

v_gene: TRBV29-1
j_gene: TRBJ1-1
CDR3aa: CSVDPGLGTEAFF

v_gene: TRBV10-3
j_gene: TRBJ1-5
CDR3aa: CAISENTGNNQPQHF

v_gene: TRBV7-3
j_gene: TRBJ1-2
CDR3aa: CASSRGGTGDGYTF

v_gene: TRBV9
j_gene: TRBJ2-3
CDR3aa: CASSPSTDTQYF

v_gene: TRBV27
j_gene: TRBJ2-3
CDR3aa: CASSLREGGTDTQYF

v_gene: TRBV5-6
j_gene: TRBJ1-6
CDR3aa: CASSLEGGRISYNSPLHF

v_gene: TRBV11-2
j_gene: TRBJ1-4
CDR3aa: CASSLGQAATNEKLFF

v_gene: TRBV28
j_gene: TRBJ2-7
CDR3aa: CASSLLQTVEQYF

v_gene: TRBV7-2
j_gene: TRBJ2-7
CDR3aa: CASSLTASGGGHEQYF

v_gene: TRBV7-3
j_gene: TRBJ2-1
CDR3aa: CASSLKGPGNEQFF

v_gene: TRBV6-5
j_gene: TRBJ1-5
CDR3aa: CASSYGTGNNQPQHF

v_gene: TRBV5-1
j_gene: TRBJ2-5
CDR3aa: CASSPAGDQAETQYF

v_gene: TRBV27
j_gene: TRBJ1-4
CDR3aa: CASRPEGAGEKLFF

v_gene: TRBV28
j_gene: TRBJ2-1
CDR3aa: CASSLPGQGANEQFF

v_gene: TRBV14
j_gene: TRBJ2-5
CDR3aa: CASSHGLQETQYF

v_gene: TRBV5-1
j_gene: TRBJ1-4
CDR3aa: CASSLAGANEKLFF

v_gene: TRBV6-6
j_gene: TRBJ1-3
CDR3aa: CASSSGDSGGNTIYF

v_gene: TRBV19
j_gene: TRBJ2-7
CDR3aa: CASSFARGRNEQYF

v_gene: TRBV25-1
j_gene: TRBJ1-3
CDR3aa: CASSEYQGQRNTIYF

v_gene: TRBV9
j_gene: TRBJ1-6
CDR3aa: CASSAPGQGTSPLHF

v_gene: TRBV18
j_gene: TRBJ1-5
CDR3aa: CASSAGQGVQPQHF